Judged by abundance, the clone carrying this T cell receptor beta chain is hyperexpanded. Its antigen is not known. At one boundary the junction diverges from the germline segment, which might be a read error. In TCRdb, the multiplex PCR reads were re-called with MiXCR into one record per CDR3 protein. Of a few hundred distinct CDR3 sequences listed, around 6% were seen once; the top ten hold 30% to 40%. Cells sorted as Tregs were CD4+, CD25+ and CD127-/low. Whole-study findings and limits: Tumor Treg TCRs overlapped most with tumor naive CD4+ cells. In terms of TCR gene usage, tumor memory CD4+ T cells clustered together with blood and lymph node memory CD4+ cells, as well as with lymph node naive CD4+ cells.

The sequenced material came from Tregs sorted from blood. This sequence originates from a female donor with breast cancer.

DNA of the CDR3: TGTGCCAGCAGTTTCGGGGACAGGGCCGTCGGTACCCGATTC. Translated: CASSFGDRAVGTRF. The gene calls are TRBV12-3 or TRBV12-4 and TRBJ1-2, with 9 bases identical to TRBD1. CDR3 length: 14 residues.